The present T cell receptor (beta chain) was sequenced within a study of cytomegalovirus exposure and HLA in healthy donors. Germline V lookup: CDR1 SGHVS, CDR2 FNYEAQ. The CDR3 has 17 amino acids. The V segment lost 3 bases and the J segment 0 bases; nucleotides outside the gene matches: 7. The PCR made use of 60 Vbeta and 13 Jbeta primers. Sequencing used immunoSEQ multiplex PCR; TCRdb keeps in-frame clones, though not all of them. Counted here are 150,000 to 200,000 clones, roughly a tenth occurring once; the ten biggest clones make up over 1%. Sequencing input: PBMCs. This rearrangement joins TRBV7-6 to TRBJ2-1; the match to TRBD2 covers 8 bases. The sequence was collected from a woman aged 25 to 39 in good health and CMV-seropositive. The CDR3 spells CASSFGLARSSYNEQFF. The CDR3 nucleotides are TGTGCCAGCAGCTTTGGACTAGCCCGAAGCTCCTACAATGAGCAGTTCTTC.